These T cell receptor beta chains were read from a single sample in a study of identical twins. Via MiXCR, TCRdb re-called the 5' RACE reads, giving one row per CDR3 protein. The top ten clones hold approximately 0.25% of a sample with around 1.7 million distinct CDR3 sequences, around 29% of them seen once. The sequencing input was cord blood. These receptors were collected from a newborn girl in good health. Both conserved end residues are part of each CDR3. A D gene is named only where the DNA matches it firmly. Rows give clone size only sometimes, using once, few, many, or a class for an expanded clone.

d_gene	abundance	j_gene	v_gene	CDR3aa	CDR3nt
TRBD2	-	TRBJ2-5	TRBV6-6	CASSSGTSKYF	TGTGCCAGCAGTTCAGGGACTAGCAAGTACTTC
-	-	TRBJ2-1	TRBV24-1	CATSDAEGWETQFF	TGTGCCACCAGTGATGCGGAGGGTTGGGAGACCCAGTTCTTC
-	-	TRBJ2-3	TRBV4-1	CASSQSLAPDTQYF	TGCGCCAGCAGCCAATCCCTAGCCCCAGATACGCAGTATTTT
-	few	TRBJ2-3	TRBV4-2	CASSQNQTYDTQYF	TGTGCCAGCAGCCAAAATCAGACGTATGATACGCAGTATTTT
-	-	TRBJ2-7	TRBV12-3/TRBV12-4	CASSSRQAGGEQYF	TGTGCCAGCAGTTCCCGACAGGCCGGGGGCGAGCAGTACTTC
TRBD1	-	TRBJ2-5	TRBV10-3	CAIIPDREPQETQYF	TGTGCCATCATCCCGGACAGGGAACCCCAAGAGACCCAGTACTTC
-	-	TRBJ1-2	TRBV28	CASSLIRLYGYTF	TGTGCCAGCAGTTTAATCCGGCTCTATGGCTACACCTTC
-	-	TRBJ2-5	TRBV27	CASRLGRSWETQYF	TGTGCCAGCAGGTTAGGGCGCAGCTGGGAGACCCAGTACTTC
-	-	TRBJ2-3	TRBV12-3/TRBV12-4	CASSLLWATSPSADTQYF	TGTGCCAGCAGTTTACTATGGGCCACCTCCCCTAGCGCAGATACGCAGTATTTT
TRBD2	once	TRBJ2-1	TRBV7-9	CASSLSPGTSGRYNEQFF	TGTGCCAGCAGCTTATCGCCTGGGACTAGCGGGCGTTACAATGAGCAGTTCTTC
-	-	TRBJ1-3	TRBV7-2	CASSLHGTDSGNTIYF	TGTGCCAGCAGCTTGCACGGGACGGACTCTGGAAACACCATATATTTT
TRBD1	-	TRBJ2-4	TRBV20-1	CSASWDRGYGEQYF	TGCAGTGCTAGCTGGGACAGGGGATATGGAGAGCAGTACTTC
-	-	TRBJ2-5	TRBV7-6	CASSLPVETQCF	TGTGCCAGCAGCTTGCCTGTAGAGACCCAGTGCTTC
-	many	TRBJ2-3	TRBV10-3	CASTLTSTDTQYF	TGTGCCAGCACACTAACTTCCACAGATACGCAGTATTTT
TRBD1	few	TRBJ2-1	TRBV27	CASSARTGEQFF	TGTGCCAGCAGTGCCCGGACAGGTGAGCAGTTCTTC
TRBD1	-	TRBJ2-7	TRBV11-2	CASSFTPTGVNEQYF	TGTGCCAGCAGCTTCACACCGACAGGGGTGAACGAGCAGTACTTC
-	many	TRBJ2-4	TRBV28	CASSIAGAKNIQYF	TGTGCCAGCAGTATTGCGGGAGCCAAAAACATTCAGTACTTC
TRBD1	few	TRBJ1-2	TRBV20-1	CSADYPRDRVNYGYTF	TGCAGTGCTGACTACCCCCGGGACAGGGTTAACTATGGCTACACCTTC
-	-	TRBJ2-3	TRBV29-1	CSVKGGGGTDTQYF	TGCAGCGTTAAGGGTGGAGGAGGCACAGATACGCAGTATTTT
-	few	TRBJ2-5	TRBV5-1	CASSFGVRETQYF	TGCGCCAGCAGCTTCGGCGTACGGGAGACCCAGTACTTC
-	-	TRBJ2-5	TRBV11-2	CASSFMWGGRQETQYF	TGTGCCAGCAGTTTTATGTGGGGGGGGCGCCAAGAGACCCAGTACTTC
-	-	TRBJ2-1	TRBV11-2	CASSLAGGQWQNEQFF	TGTGCCAGCAGCTTAGCGGGGGGCCAATGGCAGAATGAGCAGTTCTTC
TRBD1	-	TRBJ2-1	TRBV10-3	CAISPTGGGHNEQFF	TGTGCCATCAGCCCCACAGGGGGTGGCCACAATGAGCAGTTCTTC
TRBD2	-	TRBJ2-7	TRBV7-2	CASSLQWSSGYEQYF	TGTGCCAGCAGCTTACAGTGGTCTAGCGGGTACGAGCAGTACTTC
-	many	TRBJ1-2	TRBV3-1	CASSQGRYGYTF	TGTGCCAGCAGCCAAGGCCGATATGGCTACACCTTC
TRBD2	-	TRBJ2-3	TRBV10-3	CAISDGRELTDTQYF	TGTGCCATCAGTGACGGGCGGGAGCTCACAGATACGCAGTATTTT